This TCR beta chain was sequenced during a study of blood T cell repertoires in COVID-19. On the study more broadly: Samples of COVID-19 (acute and convalescent) were obtained from the United States, Italy and Spain. T cells, B-cell-depleted T cells, or PBMCs supplied cDNA or gDNA.

The CDR3 spans 15 residues. V dropped 0 bases and J dropped 2 bases, with 11 bases sitting between them. Germline lookup yields CDR1 SGHRS and CDR2 YFSETQ. Methods used by the authors: Reference gene primer amplification yielded estimated nucleated cell counts. The method was immunoSEQ multiplex PCR; TCRdb's version includes in-frame clones alone and lacks a portion of them. V and J calls and clone size follow that table, whereas D and trimming were derived from the DNA. Of more than 50,000 clones in the sample, roughly 75% were seen once. The chain carries TRBV5-1 and TRBJ1-1, with TRBD1 as a possible D gene (6 bases). The receptor's source is a human donor in a cohort sampled during active COVID-19. The sequencing sample was made of peripheral blood. CDR3: CASSLEAGANTEAFF. The CDR3 bases are TGCGCCAGCAGCTTGGAGGCGGGGGCAAACACTGAAGCTTTCTTT.